These 17 T cell receptor beta chains were sequenced from one sample in a study of cytomegalovirus exposure and HLA in healthy donors (dated by TCRdb to 2015 to 2018). Library prep was done by the immunoSEQ multiplex PCR assay. A mixture of 60 forward primers for TCR Vbeta segments and 13 reverse primers for TCR Jbeta segments was used in the multiplex PCR. TCRdb limited this immuneACCESS table to in-frame rearrangements with V and J called. A share of clones is missing; checked studies link under half to unresolved V genes, and the rest is unexplained. For this sample there are approximately 95,000 clones; 78% appear just once. The ten most abundant clones make up approximately 4% of the sample. Sequencing input: PBMCs. These TCRs come from a middle-aged woman in good health and CMV-seropositive.

V and J are TRBV5-1 and TRBJ2-1, with D possibly TRBD1 on 6 matching bases. The CDR3 contains 13 residues. Trimming pared 3 bases from V and 9 bases from J, leaving 13 bases between. Germline assignment: CDR1 SGHRS and CDR2 YFSETQ. The CDR3 loop reads CASSSGQLFEQFF. The CDR3 DNA reads TGCGCCAGCAGCTCCGGACAGCTTTTTGAGCAGTTCTTC. Filled out from reference TRBV5-1 and TRBJ2-1, the complete variable domain reads KAGVTQTPRYLIKTRGQQVTLSCSPISGHRSVSWYQQTPGQGLQFLFEYFSETQRNKGNFPGRFSGRQFSNSRSEMNVSTLELGDSALYLCASSSGQLFEQFFGPGTRLTVL.

The rearrangement joins TRBV9 to TRBJ2-7; 8 positions agree with TRBD1. The CDR3 is made up of 16 amino acids. From germline, CDR1 is SGDLS and CDR2 YYNGEE. V was clipped by 1 base and J by 2 bases; unmatched bases: 8. Here the CDR3 DNA reads TGTGCCAGCAGCGTAACCGGGACAGGTCCCCCCTACGAGCAGTACTTC. This codes for CASSVTGTGPPYEQYF.

This clone has a single count. The genes are TRBV6-1 and TRBJ2-2; 10 nucleotides agree with TRBD2. Germline V gene lookup returns CDR1 MNHNS and CDR2 SASEGT. This CDR3 is built from 13 residues. The CDR3 bases are TGTGCAGGGACTAGCGAGTGGGCCGGGGAGCTGTTTTTT. It translates to CAGTSEWAGELFF.

J is TRBJ2-4 and V is TRBV27; D possibly corresponds to TRBD2 (5 bases). The CDR3 consists of 14 residues. The germline V gene encodes CDR1 MNHEY and CDR2 SMNVEV (reference sequence). The V gene lost 3 bases and the J gene lost 6 bases, with 12 bases spanning the gap. CDR3 in amino acids: CASSFEGLGNIQYF. The CDR3 nucleotides are TGTGCCAGCAGTTTTGAGGGCTTGGGAAACATTCAGTACTTC.

This clone turned up a few times. The gene calls are TRBV6-6 and TRBJ1-3; 8 bases line up with TRBD1. The CDR3 consists of 15 residues. The V and J ends lost 4 bases and 4 bases, in that order; junction bases with no gene match: 6. CDR1 is MNHNY and CDR2 is SVGAGI in the germline V gene (reference sequence). The CDR3 region is CASSSRQGIGNTIYF. The CDR3, as DNA: TGTGCCAGCAGTTCAAGACAGGGGATCGGAAACACCATATATTTT.

The chain is built from TRBV6-5 and TRBJ2-5; D possibly corresponds to TRBD2 (6 bases). The CDR3 runs to 13 residues. V lost 6 bases, J lost 7 bases, and 15 bases lay in between. Germline V gene lookup returns CDR1 MNHEY and CDR2 SVGAGI. CDR3 amino acids: CASRPQVEGTQYF. The CDR3 nucleotides are TGTGCCAGCAGACCACAGGTGGAGGGGACCCAGTACTTC.

This clone appeared a single time. The chain joins TRBV7-6 to TRBJ2-7; perhaps TRBD2 as D (7 bases). CDR3 length: 13 residues. Trimming left V 7 bases short and J 6 bases short, with 16 bases between. From germline, CDR1 is SGHVS and CDR2 FNYEAQ. CDR3 in amino acids: CASIPSGGREQYF. The CDR3 DNA reads TGTGCCAGCATCCCGTCCGGGGGGCGCGAGCAGTACTTC.

The V call is TRBV30, the J call TRBJ1-1, with 7 bases lining up with TRBD1. Germline values: CDR1 GTSNPN, CDR2 SVGIG (reference sequence). The CDR3 length is 13 residues. J was trimmed by 4 bases and V by 2 bases; bases with no gene match: 4. CDR3 region: CAWSHAGGTEAFF. CDR3 sequence (DNA): TGTGCCTGGAGTCACGCAGGGGGCACTGAAGCTTTCTTT.

J is TRBJ2-2 and V is TRBV2, with 8 bases that match TRBD2. This CDR3 contains 15 residues. Trimming cost V 3 bases and J 3 bases; bases outside gene matches: 3. The V gene's germline CDR1 is SNHLY and CDR2 FYNNEI. The CDR3 bases are TGTGCCAGCAGTGAGCGGCGGGGGGACACCGGGGAGCTGTTTTTT. Translating it yields CASSERRGDTGELFF.

This rearrangement joins TRBV19 to TRBJ2-1; TRBD1 matches 7 bases. J was trimmed by 9 bases and V by 5 bases; bases with no gene match: 7. This CDR3 region has 13 residues. CDR1 is LNHDA and CDR2 is SQIVND in the germline V gene (reference sequence). DNA of the CDR3: TGTGCCAGTAGTTTCTCCTCAGGGGGTGAGCAGTTCTTC. It encodes CASSFSSGGEQFF.

Regarding this clone: Other DNA sequences in the same sample also yield this CDR3. The J gene is TRBJ2-1, the V gene TRBV27; TRBD2 agrees at 8 bases. The CDR3 consists of 17 residues. V shed 4 bases and J 1 base; nucleotides not matched to a gene: 9. Germline V gene data show CDR1 as MNHEY and CDR2 as SMNVEV (reference sequence). CDR3 sequence (DNA): TGTGCCAGCAGTTCTCCAAGCGGGAGAGGTTCCTACAATGAGCAGTTCTTC. Translating it yields CASSSPSGRGSYNEQFF.

This chain links TRBV9 with TRBJ1-2, with 11 positions matching TRBD1. CDR3 length equals 15 residues. Per germline, CDR1 SGDLS and CDR2 YYNGEE. Germline trimming cut 3 bases from V and 5 bases from J; bases unmatched to any gene: 6. CDR3 residues: CASSAGTGGQYGYTF. DNA for the CDR3: TGTGCCAGCAGCGCCGGGACAGGGGGACAGTATGGCTACACCTTC. Drawing the rest from reference TRBV9 and TRBJ1-2, the complete variable domain is DSGVTQTPKHLITATGQRVTLRCSPRSGDLSVYWYQQSLDQGLQFLIQYYNGEERAKGNILERFSAQQFPDLHSELNLSSLELGDSALYFCASSAGTGGQYGYTFGSGTRLTVV.

J is TRBJ2-6 and V is TRBV6-6, with D possibly TRBD1 on 6 matching bases. Germline loops: CDR1 MNHNY, CDR2 SVGAGI (reference sequence). V shed 10 bases and J shed 0 bases, with 10 bases lying between them. This CDR3 has 14 amino acids. Here the CDR3 reads CATLQGSGANVLTF. DNA for the CDR3: TGTGCCACGCTACAGGGCTCTGGGGCCAACGTCCTGACTTTC.

Notes on this clone: The sample has other DNA sequences that encode this CDR3 too. The chain recombines TRBV7-2 with TRBJ2-3; 14 bases agree with TRBD2. The trim removed 4 bases at V and 6 bases at J, leaving 6 bases unmatched. Germline CDR1 reads SGHTA; CDR2 reads FQGNSA. CDR3 size: 16 residues. The CDR3 DNA is TGTGCCAGCAGCTCGACTAGCGGGAGGGCGCGGGATACGCAGTATTTT. Protein sequence: CASSSTSGRARDTQYF.

In its sample, this clone was seen a few times. V and J are TRBV5-1 and TRBJ2-1; D remains unclear. The CDR3 is made up of 16 amino acids. Trimming stripped 2 bases from V and 0 bases from J, with 12 bases between. In germline, CDR1 is SGHRS, CDR2 YFSETQ. Written as DNA, the CDR3 is TGCGCCAGCAGCTTAGACTCTTCCAGCTCCTACAATGAGCAGTTCTTC. Translating it yields CASSLDSSSSYNEQFF.

The chain carries TRBV19 and TRBJ2-6; TRBD1 aligns across 10 bases. This CDR3 has 16 residues. The germline V gene encodes CDR1 LNHDA and CDR2 SQIVND (reference sequence). V lost 6 bases to trimming and J lost 0 bases; unmatched junction nucleotides: 2. The CDR3 DNA follows: TGTGCCAGTAGGACAGGGGGCACCTCTGGGGCCAACGTCCTGACTTTC. This codes for CASRTGGTSGANVLTF.

This rearrangement joins TRBV5-1 to TRBJ2-4; TRBD2 aligns across 10 bases. V shed 7 bases, J shed 3 bases, and the junction held 4 bases outside the gene matches. Germline loops: CDR1 SGHRS, CDR2 YFSETQ. The CDR3 runs 14 residues. The CDR3 sequence: CASALAGGKNIQYF. The DNA of the CDR3 is TGCGCCAGCGCTTTAGCGGGAGGCAAAAACATTCAGTACTTC.